This paragraph reports one T cell receptor beta chain. The sample originates from a study of blood T cell repertoires in COVID-19. Study as a whole: The analysed material was cDNA or gDNA that came from T cells, B-cell-depleted T cells, or PBMCs.

Here immunoSEQ multiplex PCR was the method, and the copy in TCRdb shows in-frame clones only, minus some. The repertoire holds approximately 350,000 clones, with 83% as singletons. This CDR3 region has 15 residues. V was clipped by 4 bases and J by 4 bases; unmatched bases: 9. Germline CDR1 and CDR2: SGHRS and YFSETQ. Each participant's cohort was designated according to participant-reported clinical history. The receptor was isolated from a woman aged 50 to 65 who had recovered from COVID-19. The V gene is TRBV5-1, the J gene TRBJ2-7; 9 nucleotides match TRBD2. Input material: PBMCs or T cells enriched from blood (not recorded which). CDR3 nucleotide sequence: TGCGCCAGCAGCCTAGCGGGGTCCCCTAGGTACGAGCAGTACTTC. Protein product: CASSLAGSPRYEQYF.